This T cell receptor beta chain was identified during a study of Ad26.COV2.S vaccination and SARS-CoV-2 variants. At the level of the study: Administration of Ad26.COV2.S was intramuscular, either once or twice 56 days apart.

Data came from immunoSEQ multiplex PCR; TCRdb stores just in-frame clones and leaves some out. In the table there are roughly 400,000 clones, about 90% of which are singletons. Comments on this clone: Its antigen is not identified.

CDR1 and CDR2 from the germline V gene are MGHDK and SYGVNS. V gave up 2 bases and J gave up 0 bases, with 11 bases separating them. The CDR3 spans 15 residues. As for treatment: approximately 18 received Ad26.COV2.S at low or high dose, single or two shots; 5 received placebo; per-sample allocation not given. Each sample was drawn 63 days after the first injection (of vaccine or placebo). Study-wide findings and caveats: Responses of spike-specific T cells (both CD8+ and CD4+) reportedly showed substantial breadth after vaccination.

The sample in question was peripheral blood, obtained in a trial of Ad26.COV2.S vaccine versus placebo. The chain carries TRBV25-1 and TRBJ2-7; D is ambiguous. The TCR originated in a person between 18 and 65 years old who received the Ad26.COV2.S COVID-19 vaccine or a placebo. The CDR3 here is CASSEKLAASYEQYF. The CDR3 DNA reads as TGTGCCAGCAGTGAAAAATTAGCAGCCTCCTACGAGCAGTACTTC.